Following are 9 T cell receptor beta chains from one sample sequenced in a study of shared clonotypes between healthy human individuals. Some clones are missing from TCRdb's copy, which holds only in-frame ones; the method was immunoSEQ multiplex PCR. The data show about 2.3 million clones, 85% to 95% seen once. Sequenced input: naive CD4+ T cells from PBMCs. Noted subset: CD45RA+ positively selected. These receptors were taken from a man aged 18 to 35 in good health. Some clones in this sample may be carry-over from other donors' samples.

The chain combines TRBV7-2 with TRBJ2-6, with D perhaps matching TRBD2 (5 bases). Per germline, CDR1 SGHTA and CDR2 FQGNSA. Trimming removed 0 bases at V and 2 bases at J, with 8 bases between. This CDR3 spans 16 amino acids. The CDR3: CASSLAGIAGANVLTF. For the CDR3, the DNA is TGTGCCAGCAGCTTAGCCGGGATTGCTGGGGCCAACGTCCTGACTTTC.

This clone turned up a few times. CDR3 sequence reads: CASSYEGQAFF. CDR3 in DNA: TGTGCCAGCAGTTACGAAGGACAGGCTTTCTTT. The rearrangement links TRBV6-6 to TRBJ1-1; D might be TRBD1 (6 bases). This CDR3 is 11 amino acids long. Germline CDR1 MNHNY, CDR2 SVGAGI (reference sequence). Trimming shortened V by 2 bases and J by 11 bases, and 9 bases separated the two germline ends.

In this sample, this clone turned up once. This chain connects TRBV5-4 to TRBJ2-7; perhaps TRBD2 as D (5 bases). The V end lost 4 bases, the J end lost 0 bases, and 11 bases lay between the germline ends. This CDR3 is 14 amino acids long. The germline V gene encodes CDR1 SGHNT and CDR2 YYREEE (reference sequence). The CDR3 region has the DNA TGTGCCAGCAGCGGCGGACTGCTCTCCTACGAGCAGTACTTC. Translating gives CASSGGLLSYEQYF. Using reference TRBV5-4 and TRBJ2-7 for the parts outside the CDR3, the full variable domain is ETGVTQSPTHLIKTRGQQVTLRCSSQSGHNTVSWYQQALGQGPQFIFQYYREEENGRGNFPPRFSGLQFPNYSSELNVNALELDDSALYLCASSGGLLSYEQYFGPGTRLTVT.

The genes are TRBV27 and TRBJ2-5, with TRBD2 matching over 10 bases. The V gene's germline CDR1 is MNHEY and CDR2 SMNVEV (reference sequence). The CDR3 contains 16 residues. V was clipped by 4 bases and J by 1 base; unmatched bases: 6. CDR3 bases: TGTGCCAGCAGTTCCCGAACTAGCGGGATCCAAGAGACCCAGTACTTC. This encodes CASSSRTSGIQETQYF.

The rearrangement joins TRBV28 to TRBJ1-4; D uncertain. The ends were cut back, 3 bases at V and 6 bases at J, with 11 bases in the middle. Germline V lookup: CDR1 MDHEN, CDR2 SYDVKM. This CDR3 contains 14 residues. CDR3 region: CASSLGAEHEKLFF. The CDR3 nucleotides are TGTGCCAGCAGTTTGGGCGCAGAACATGAAAAACTGTTTTTT.

The CDR3 spells CASSITPAGAAKNIQYF. As DNA, the CDR3 is TGTGCCAGTAGTATTACCCCCGCGGGGGCGGCCAAAAACATTCAGTACTTC. The V call is TRBV19, the J call TRBJ2-4, with a tentative D call TRBD2 (7 bases). V was shortened by 3 bases and J by 1 base, with 16 bases between the two germline ends. Germline V gene data show CDR1 as LNHDA and CDR2 as SQIVND (reference sequence). The CDR3 sequence is 17 residues long.

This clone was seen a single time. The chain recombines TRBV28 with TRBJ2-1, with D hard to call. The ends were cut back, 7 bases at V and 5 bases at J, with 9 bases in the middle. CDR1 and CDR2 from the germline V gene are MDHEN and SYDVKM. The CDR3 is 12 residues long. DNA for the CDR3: TGTGCCAGCAACCTATTAAACAATGAGCAGTTCTTC. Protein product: CASNLLNNEQFF.

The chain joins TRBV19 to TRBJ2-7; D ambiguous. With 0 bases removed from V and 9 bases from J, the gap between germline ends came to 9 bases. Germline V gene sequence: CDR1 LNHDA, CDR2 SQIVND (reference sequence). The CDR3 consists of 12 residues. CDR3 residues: CASSIDPGRQYF. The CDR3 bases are TGTGCCAGTAGTATAGATCCGGGTCGGCAGTACTTC.

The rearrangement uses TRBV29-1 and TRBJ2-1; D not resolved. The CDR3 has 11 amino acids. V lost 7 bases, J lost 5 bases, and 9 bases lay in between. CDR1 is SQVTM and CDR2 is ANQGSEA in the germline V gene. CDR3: CSAYANNEQFF. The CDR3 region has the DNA TGCAGCGCTTATGCCAACAATGAGCAGTTCTTC.